This TCR beta chain is drawn from a study of blood T cell repertoires in COVID-19. Profiling relied on immunoSEQ multiplex PCR, and the TCRdb table lists in-frame clones only, not all of them. The repertoire holds more than 40,000 clones, with around 90% as singletons. V lost 6 bases, J lost 4 bases, and 10 bases lay in between. Germline CDR1 and CDR2: ENHRY and SYGVKD. CDR3 length equals 13 residues. This clonotype was obtained from a man older than 75 with acute or convalescent COVID-19. The sample consisted of peripheral blood. J is TRBJ2-1 and V is TRBV10-3, with D perhaps matching TRBD1 (7 bases). The CDR3 sequence: CAISRGDYNEQFF. Here the CDR3 DNA reads TGTGCCATCAGCAGGGGGGATTACAATGAGCAGTTCTTC.